Sequencing of this T cell receptor (beta chain) was carried out in a study of blood T cell repertoires in COVID-19. Study-wide context: Sites across the United States, Italy and Spain contributed samples from acute and convalescent COVID-19. PBMCs, B-cell-depleted T cells, or T cells were the source of the cDNA or gDNA that made up the material.

In its sample, this clone was seen once. Authors' analysis steps: The assay estimated nucleated cells by amplifying reference gene primers. The assay was immunoSEQ multiplex PCR, and TCRdb's table has in-frame clones only and misses some. Clonal size and the V and J genes are those of that table, whereas D and trimming came from the DNA. The sample includes roughly 100,000 clones, about four fifths seen only once; the top ten take over 35%. V gave up 3 bases and J gave up 3 bases, with 8 bases separating them. The CDR3 has 13 amino acids. The germline V gene encodes CDR1 MDHEN and CDR2 SYDVKM. The source of this sequence is an older man with acute or convalescent COVID-19. The rearrangement uses TRBV28 and TRBJ1-2; D possibly corresponds to TRBD1 (5 bases). Sample: peripheral blood. The CDR3 sequence is CASSFLRDYGYTF. Here the CDR3 DNA reads TGTGCCAGCAGTTTTCTCAGGGACTATGGCTACACCTTC.